The 30 T cell receptor beta chains listed next were all sequenced from one sample in a study of long-term antiretroviral therapy in people with HIV. Assay version v3.0 of immunoSEQ was used, and it was run at survey level. The assay was immunoSEQ multiplex PCR, and TCRdb's table has in-frame clones only and misses some. The sample yields 27,000 or so clones, approximately 87% seen once. The specimen was unsorted PBMCs, collected 4.7 to 5 years after starting antiretroviral therapy. The receptor set was obtained from a man aged 35 to 55 with HIV.

This clone was observed once. The chain uses TRBV20-1 and TRBJ1-1; D call uncertain. V was shortened by 4 bases and J by 3 bases, with 3 bases between the two germline ends. The V gene's germline CDR1 is DFQATT and CDR2 SNEGSKA (reference sequence). The CDR3 extends over 10 amino acids. DNA for the CDR3: TGCAGTGCTACACACACTGAAGCTTTCTTT. Amino acids: CSATHTEAFF.

The chain is built from TRBV29-1 and TRBJ1-3, with D perhaps TRBD1 (6 bases). Trimming took off 6 bases at V and 0 bases at J, with 12 bases between the two ends. CDR1 and CDR2 from the germline V gene are SQVTM and ANQGSEA. The CDR3 extends over 14 amino acids. CDR3 in DNA: TGCAGCGTCCCGGACAGAAGCTCTGGAAACACCATATATTTT. Translation: CSVPDRSSGNTIYF.

The chain has TRBV25-1 and TRBJ2-5; 12 positions agree with TRBD2. CDR1 is MGHDK, CDR2 SYGVNS, per germline. The V and J ends lost 6 bases and 0 bases, in that order; junction bases with no gene match: 8. This CDR3 region has 17 residues. The CDR3 loop is CASSTTSGGLYQETQYF. CDR3 coding DNA: TGTGCCAGCAGCACGACTAGCGGGGGCTTGTACCAAGAGACCCAGTACTTC.

This clone was found a few times. The chain links TRBV7-9 to TRBJ2-3; D is unresolved. CDR1 is SEHNR and CDR2 is FQNEAQ in the germline V gene (reference sequence). Trimming removed 8 bases at V and 2 bases at J, with 8 bases between. This CDR3 is 12 amino acids long. The CDR3 here is CASWVITDTQYF. For the CDR3, the DNA is TGTGCCAGCTGGGTTATCACAGATACGCAGTATTTT.

This chain links TRBV30 with TRBJ1-5; D not resolved. This CDR3 region has 14 residues. Germline CDR1 is GTSNPN and CDR2 is SVGIG (reference sequence). Trimming took 4 bases from V and 4 from J, leaving 14 bases between them. CDR3 residues: CAWTKTPGNQPQHF. For the CDR3, the DNA is TGTGCCTGGACCAAGACTCCCGGGAATCAGCCCCAGCATTTT.

The V and J genes are TRBV7-9 and TRBJ1-2; the D gene is possibly TRBD1 (5 bases). CDR3 length equals 13 residues. With 0 bases removed from V and 8 bases from J, the gap between germline ends came to 10 bases. CDR1 and CDR2 (germline): SEHNR, FQNEAQ (reference sequence). Here the CDR3 reads CASSLARAEGYTF. For the CDR3, the DNA is TGTGCCAGCAGCTTAGCCAGGGCCGAGGGCTACACCTTC.

V is TRBV4-3 and J is TRBJ2-1; the D is unclear. V was shortened by 0 bases and J by 9 bases, with 15 bases between the two germline ends. The CDR3 runs to 15 residues. Looked up from germline, CDR1 is LGHNA and CDR2 is YSLEER. The CDR3 bases are TGCGCCAGCAGCCAAGATGTGGCTACCCCCCGTGAGCAGTTCTTC. This gives the protein CASSQDVATPREQFF.

This chain connects TRBV12-5 to TRBJ1-2, with TRBD1 matching over 8 bases. CDR1 is LGHNT, CDR2 FRNRAP, per germline. V lost 4 bases and J lost 4; bases outside the gene matches: 5. This CDR3 contains 14 residues. CDR3 region: CASGSGTGIYGYTF. In DNA form, the CDR3 reads TGTGCTAGTGGTTCCGGGACAGGAATCTATGGCTACACCTTC.

The chain's CDR3 is CASSVYPGDEAFF. In DNA, the CDR3 is TGTGCCAGCAGCGTATACCCCGGTGATGAAGCTTTCTTT. V usage is TRBV9 and J usage is TRBJ1-1; D not certain. The CDR3 has 13 residues. Per germline, CDR1 SGDLS and CDR2 YYNGEE. V was trimmed by 1 base and J by 7 bases, leaving 11 bases between them. Based on the CDR3 plus reference TRBV9 and TRBJ1-1, the full variable domain is DSGVTQTPKHLITATGQRVTLRCSPRSGDLSVYWYQQSLDQGLQFLIQYYNGEERAKGNILERFSAQQFPDLHSELNLSSLELGDSALYFCASSVYPGDEAFFGQGTRLTVV.

This chain uses TRBV7-2 with TRBJ2-3; D gene uncertain. The germline V gene has CDR1 SGHTA and CDR2 FQGNSA. The V end lost 1 base, the J end lost 3 bases, and 5 bases lay between the germline ends. This CDR3 is built from 13 residues. The CDR3 bases are TGTGCCAGCAGCTTAGACAATACAGATACGCAGTATTTT. Translated, it gives CASSLDNTDTQYF.

The DNA of the CDR3 is TGTGCCAGCAGCTCCATAACCGCGGGGGCAGAGACCCAGTACTTC. It is translated as CASSSITAGAETQYF. The chain carries TRBV7-9 and TRBJ2-5, with D maybe TRBD2 (7 bases). The CDR3 length is 15 residues. V lost 4 bases and J lost 4, with 16 bases in between. Germline V lookup: CDR1 SEHNR, CDR2 FQNEAQ (reference sequence).

This clone was recorded only once. The V gene is TRBV20-1, the J gene TRBJ1-2, with 7 bases identical to TRBD1. Germline values: CDR1 DFQATT, CDR2 SNEGSKA (reference sequence). The CDR3 runs 11 residues. J gave up 5 bases and V 8 bases, and 5 bases lay outside the gene matches. The CDR3 protein is CSTGTDYGYTF. As DNA, the CDR3 is TGCAGTACCGGGACAGATTATGGCTACACCTTC.

CDR3 amino acids: CASSLVQNTEAFF. DNA of the CDR3: TGTGCCAGCAGCTTGGTGCAGAACACTGAAGCTTTCTTT. This chain links TRBV13 with TRBJ1-1, with unresolved D. Trimming removed 3 bases from V and 1 base from J, with 6 bases in between. CDR1 is PRHDT and CDR2 is FYEKMQ in the germline V gene (reference sequence). This CDR3 comprises 13 residues.

The chain links TRBV5-5 to TRBJ1-5, with D uncertain. The V gene lost 0 bases and the J gene lost 7 bases, with 20 bases spanning the gap. CDR1 is SGHKS, CDR2 YYEKEE, per germline (reference sequence). The CDR3 spans 17 residues. The CDR3 sequence is CASSLGTKGTQRQPQHF. The CDR3 coding sequence is TGTGCCAGCAGCTTGGGGACGAAGGGAACGCAAAGACAGCCCCAGCATTTT.

The gene calls are TRBV7-9 and TRBJ2-5, with TRBD2 matching over 15 bases. Germline V lookup: CDR1 SEHNR, CDR2 FQNEAQ (reference sequence). V shed 5 bases, J shed 5 bases, and the junction held 3 bases outside the gene matches. The CDR3 runs to 15 residues. CDR3 DNA: TGTGCCAGCAGCACTGGGACTAGCGGGAGGGAGACCCAGTACTTC. Its protein product is CASSTGTSGRETQYF.

This clone is categorized as medium-sized. J is TRBJ1-1 and V is TRBV6-1; no clear D. Trimming removed 1 base at V and 10 bases at J, with 10 bases between. From germline, CDR1 is MNHNS and CDR2 SASEGT. There are 12 residues in the CDR3. The CDR3 sequence is CASSEDPSAAFF. The CDR3 DNA reads TGTGCCAGCAGTGAAGATCCGTCAGCAGCTTTCTTT.

The chain recombines TRBV10-3 with TRBJ2-1, with 7 nucleotides matching TRBD2. The V and J ends lost 5 bases and 8 bases, in that order; junction bases with no gene match: 6. This CDR3 has 13 residues. CDR1 and CDR2 from the germline V gene are ENHRY and SYGVKD. The CDR3 here is CAISSLRGDEQFF. The CDR3, as DNA: TGTGCCATCAGTTCCCTCCGGGGGGATGAGCAGTTCTTC.

The rearrangement uses TRBV5-5 and TRBJ1-4; 7 positions match TRBD1. The V and J ends lost 0 bases and 3 bases, in that order; junction bases with no gene match: 5. There are 16 residues in the CDR3. Germline V lookup: CDR1 SGHKS, CDR2 YYEKEE (reference sequence). CDR3 protein: CASSLGDSRANEKLFF. CDR3 sequence (DNA): TGTGCCAGCAGCTTGGGGGACAGCCGAGCTAATGAAAAACTGTTTTTT.

V and J are TRBV4-2 and TRBJ1-3; D is perhaps TRBD1 (5 bases). The CDR3 covers 15 residues. Trimming removed 4 bases from V and 3 bases from J, with 13 bases in between. Germline V gene sequence: CDR1 LGHNA, CDR2 YNFKEQ. This chain's CDR3 is CASSLAGEDGNTIYF. CDR3 nucleotide sequence: TGTGCCAGCAGCCTCGCGGGGGAGGATGGAAACACCATATATTTT.

This clone ranks as medium-sized (0.01 to 0.1%). The chain employs TRBV6-1 and TRBJ1-5, with 12 bases aligning to TRBD1. Germline values: CDR1 MNHNS, CDR2 SASEGT. The CDR3 loop spans 16 amino acids. J gave up 9 bases and V 2 bases, and 8 bases lay outside the gene matches. CDR3 sequence (DNA): TGTGCCAGCAGTGAATGGGACAGGGGGCCCGCTTTGCCCCAGCATTTT. Its protein is CASSEWDRGPALPQHF.

The chain is built from TRBV25-1 and TRBJ1-1; D not resolved. With 5 bases removed from V and 3 bases from J, the gap between germline ends came to 10 bases. The CDR3 sequence is 13 residues long. The germline gives CDR1 MGHDK, CDR2 SYGVNS. CDR3 DNA: TGTGCCAGCAGTCCAGGTCTCGACACTGAAGCTTTCTTT. This gives the protein CASSPGLDTEAFF.

This clone appeared a single time. CDR3 coding DNA: TGTGCCAGCAGGAGGGGGCTCTCCTACGAGCAGTACTTC. It is translated as CASRRGLSYEQYF. The rearrangement joins TRBV6-5 to TRBJ2-7; TRBD1 matches at 7 bases. V was clipped by 6 bases and J by 0 bases; unmatched bases: 2. The germline V gene encodes CDR1 MNHEY and CDR2 SVGAGI. This CDR3 contains 13 residues.

There are a few counts of this clone. The chain carries TRBV13 and TRBJ1-5, with D unclear. Germline CDR1 PRHDT, CDR2 FYEKMQ (reference sequence). The V end was cut by 3 bases, the J end by 7 bases, with 7 bases between. This CDR3 is 12 amino acids long. Here the CDR3 reads CASSLKGQPQHF. DNA of the CDR3: TGTGCCAGCAGCTTGAAGGGCCAGCCCCAGCATTTT. The complete variable domain, with remaining parts taken from reference TRBV13 and TRBJ1-5, reads AAGVIQSPRHLIKEKRETATLKCYPIPRHDTVYWYQQGPGQDPQFLISFYEKMQSDKGSIPDRFSAQQFSDYHSELNMSSLELGDSALYFCASSLKGQPQHFGDGTRLSIL.

J is TRBJ2-7 and V is TRBV6-4; possibly TRBD1 or TRBD2 for D (9 bases each). CDR3 length: 23 residues. Per the germline V gene, CDR1 is MRHNA and CDR2 is SNTAGT. Trimming shortened V by 0 bases and J by 0 bases, and 33 bases separated the two germline ends. CDR3 sequence: CASSDSMGQGGLAGCSSSYEQYF. For the CDR3, the DNA is TGTGCCAGCAGTGACTCGATGGGACAGGGAGGTCTAGCGGGGTGTTCGAGCTCCTACGAGCAGTACTTC.

The chain employs TRBV5-4 and TRBJ1-3; D is unclear. The CDR3 length is 14 residues. Deletions cut 1 base from V and 4 bases from J, with 9 bases between. The germline V gene encodes CDR1 SGHNT and CDR2 YYREEE (reference sequence). DNA for the CDR3: TGTGCCAGCAGCTTGCGGCAGGAAGGAAACACCATATATTTT. This codes for CASSLRQEGNTIYF.

The J gene is TRBJ1-2, the V gene TRBV7-2; tentative D call: TRBD1 (5 bases). The length of the CDR3 is 15 residues. With 1 base removed from V and 5 bases from J, the gap between germline ends came to 14 bases. Germline CDR1 and CDR2: SGHTA and FQGNSA. DNA of the CDR3: TGTGCCAGCAGCTTAGATTTTGACAGACCTTATGGCTACACCTTC. Its protein product is CASSLDFDRPYGYTF.

This chain connects TRBV5-5 to TRBJ2-1; TRBD2 agrees at 10 bases. Germline CDR1 reads SGHKS; CDR2 reads YYEKEE (reference sequence). V was clipped by 4 bases and J by 3 bases; unmatched bases: 4. This CDR3 comprises 15 residues. This CDR3 reads CASSTGLAVYNEQFF. The CDR3 DNA reads TGTGCCAGCAGCACCGGACTAGCGGTCTACAATGAGCAGTTCTTC.

The gene calls are TRBV6-5 and TRBJ1-2, with no clear D. Per germline, CDR1 MNHEY and CDR2 SVGAGI. V gave up 6 bases and J gave up 5 bases, with 7 bases separating them. This CDR3 spans 11 amino acids. CDR3 sequence (DNA): TGTGCCAGCAGCAATGATTATGGCTACACCTTC. Its translation: CASSNDYGYTF.

V is TRBV15 and J is TRBJ1-3; possibly TRBD1 for D (5 bases). Germline V CDR1 and CDR2: LNHNV, YYDKDF (reference sequence). CDR3 size: 14 residues. The V gene lost 1 base and the J gene lost 7 bases, with 11 bases spanning the gap. CDR3 nucleotide sequence: TGTGCCACCAGCAGAGGGGGGACGTCTAACACCATATATTTT. This gives the protein CATSRGGTSNTIYF.

The chain couples TRBV6-5 to TRBJ2-2, with TRBD1 matching 8 bases. The J segment lost 4 bases and the V segment lost 2 bases, leaving 3 bases of the junction unmatched. There are 15 residues in the CDR3. Germline CDR1 reads MNHEY; CDR2 reads SVGAGI. The chain's CDR3 is CASSYDRGSTGELFF. In nucleotides, the CDR3 is TGTGCCAGCAGTTACGACAGGGGCAGCACCGGGGAGCTGTTTTTT.